What follows are 19 T cell receptor beta chains derived from one specimen sequenced in a study of post-analysis software for immune sequencing data. Study-level results: TRBV segments more frequent in patients than in controls numbered about 5 and included TRBV5-6, TRBV5-1 and TRBV20-1.

For these TCRs, the target antigens are not known. Sequencing libraries made from TCR beta cDNA carried unique molecular identifiers. Each CDR3 protein is one row after TCRdb ran MiXCR on the PCR reads. The table shows 750,000 to 950,000 distinct CDR3 sequences, with approximately 53% occurring only once. The sequenced sample consisted of blood. These receptors originate from a girl aged 10-17 years with multiple sclerosis.

Comment on this clonotype: One end of the junction varies from germline; a read error may be responsible. The CDR3 protein is CTSSHERGGSYNEQFF. In DNA, the CDR3 is TGCACCAGCAGCCATGAAAGGGGGGGCTCCTACAATGAGCAGTTCTTC. This chain uses TRBV4-1 with TRBJ2-1; tentatively, D is TRBD2 (7 bases). CDR3 size: 16 residues. CDR1 is MGHRA and CDR2 is YSYEKL in the germline V gene.

This chain joins TRBV5-1 and TRBJ1-6, with D possibly matching TRBD1 (6 bases). Trimming shortened V by 3 bases and J by 7 bases, and 11 bases separated the two germline ends. There are 14 residues in the CDR3. Looked up from germline, CDR1 is SGHRS and CDR2 is YFSETQ. The CDR3 protein is CASSSGVLNSPLHF. As DNA, the CDR3 is TGCGCCAGCAGCTCAGGGGTATTGAATTCACCCCTCCACTTT. The full variable domain, in which reference TRBV5-1 and TRBJ1-6 provide the parts outside the CDR3, is KAGVTQTPRYLIKTRGQQVTLSCSPISGHRSVSWYQQTPGQGLQFLFEYFSETQRNKGNFPGRFSGRQFSNSRSEMNVSTLELGDSALYLCASSSGVLNSPLHFGNGTRLTVT.

This clonotype was recorded a few times. The chain carries TRBV20-1 and TRBJ2-5; 14 nucleotides line up with TRBD2. TRBJ2-7 matches the DNA end more closely, so the J call is doubtful. Germline CDR1 and CDR2: DFQATT and SNEGSKA (reference sequence). CDR3 length: 15 residues. The CDR3 bases are TGCAGTGCTCCCGACGGGACTAGCGGGAGTCGCGAGCAGTACTTC. Translated: CSAPDGTSGSREQYF.

CDR3 in DNA: TGCGCCAGCAGCCAAGATCCGGGGGGTAGGGGGCTTGGGGAGCAGTACTTC. This codes for CASSQDPGGRGLGEQYF. The chain employs TRBV4-1 and TRBJ2-5, with D perhaps TRBD1 or TRBD2 (7 bases each). Germline V gives CDR1 MGHRA, CDR2 YSYEKL. V was clipped by 0 bases and J by 11 bases, with 25 bases between them. CDR3 size: 17 residues.

The CDR3 region is CASSQQEGTEKLFF. DNA for the CDR3: TGCGCCAGCAGCCAACAGGAGGGGACTGAAAAACTGTTTTTT. This chain connects TRBV5-1 to TRBJ1-4; the D gene is possibly TRBD1 (5 bases). The germline gives CDR1 SGHRS, CDR2 YFSETQ. CDR3 length: 14 residues. V was clipped by 4 bases and J by 7 bases, with 14 bases between them. The whole variable domain, remainder taken from reference TRBV5-1 and TRBJ1-4, is KAGVTQTPRYLIKTRGQQVTLSCSPISGHRSVSWYQQTPGQGLQFLFEYFSETQRNKGNFPGRFSGRQFSNSRSEMNVSTLELGDSALYLCASSQQEGTEKLFFGSGTQLSVL.

This clonotype was picked up a small number of times. The chain joins TRBV10-3 to TRBJ2-7; 9 bases align to TRBD1. Germline-derived CDR1 and CDR2 are ENHRY and SYGVKD. There are 13 residues in the CDR3. J was trimmed by 7 bases and V by 5 bases; bases with no gene match: 6. The CDR3 loop is CAISPGQGWEQYF. The CDR3 DNA sequence: TGTGCCATCAGTCCGGGACAGGGTTGGGAGCAGTACTTC.

The chain links TRBV6-5 to TRBJ2-1, with 9 bases identical to TRBD2. V lost 3 bases and J lost 6; bases outside the gene matches: 6. The CDR3 has 15 amino acids. The germline V gene encodes CDR1 MNHEY and CDR2 SVGAGI. The chain's CDR3 is CASSYGRLAANEQFF. The DNA for the CDR3 is TGTGCCAGCAGTTATGGGAGACTAGCGGCCAATGAGCAGTTCTTC.

V and J are TRBV15 and TRBJ2-5; TRBD1 agrees at 8 bases. The assigned J gene may be wrong: the sequence end matches TRBJ2-7 better. CDR3 length equals 14 residues. Germline assignment: CDR1 LNHNV and CDR2 YYDKDF (reference sequence). The CDR3 DNA sequence: TGTGCCACCAGCGAAGACAGGGGTGACTACGAGCAGTACTTC. Translated: CATSEDRGDYEQYF.

The chain links TRBV6-5 to TRBJ2-7, with TRBD1 matching 7 bases. V trimming: 4 bases; J trimming: 2 bases; junction bases outside the gene matches: 5. Germline V gives CDR1 MNHEY, CDR2 SVGAGI. This CDR3 contains 14 residues. For the CDR3, the DNA is TGTGCCAGCAGTTGGCGACAGGGCGCCTACGAGCAGTACTTC. Residues: CASSWRQGAYEQYF.

The chain links TRBV3-1 to TRBJ2-1; 10 bases match TRBD1. Germline CDR1 is LGHDT and CDR2 is YNNKEL (reference sequence). The CDR3 runs to 17 residues. V lost 4 bases and J lost 2; bases outside the gene matches: 8. The CDR3 coding sequence is TGTGCCAGCAGCCGACCGACAGGGGGCATCCCCTACAATGAGCAGTTCTTC. As protein: CASSRPTGGIPYNEQFF.

The rearrangement uses TRBV5-6 and TRBJ2-3; D is undetermined. Deletions cut 4 bases from V and 2 bases from J, with 17 bases between. This CDR3 region has 16 residues. Per germline, CDR1 SGHDT and CDR2 YYEEEE. This CDR3 reads CASSPWAAKNTDTQYF. CDR3 in DNA: TGTGCCAGCAGCCCGTGGGCGGCAAAAAACACAGATACGCAGTATTTT.

The rearrangement uses TRBV4-1 and TRBJ2-2, with 9 bases fitting TRBD1. CDR3 length: 16 amino acids. Germline CDR1 and CDR2: MGHRA and YSYEKL. V gave up 3 bases and J gave up 4 bases; unmatched junction bases: 6. The CDR3 loop reads CASSQPGTGSTGELFF. The CDR3 coding sequence is TGCGCCAGCAGCCAGCCAGGGACAGGGAGCACCGGGGAGCTGTTTTTT.

J is TRBJ2-7 and V is TRBV29-1; 11 nucleotides line up with TRBD1. Matching the DNA end better, TRBJ2-5 makes the J call doubtful. The CDR3 runs 15 residues. Germline V CDR1 and CDR2: SQVTM, ANQGSEA. CDR3 loop: CSVESRDRGRETQYF. CDR3 coding DNA: TGCAGCGTTGAATCCCGGGACAGGGGGAGAGAGACCCAGTACTTC.

This sequence joins TRBV7-2 and TRBJ2-3, with unresolved D. Germline values: CDR1 SGHTA, CDR2 FQGNSA. Trimming cost V 6 bases and J 2 bases, with 27 bases left between them. The CDR3 is 19 residues long. The CDR3 protein is CASSPWWPTEDMATDTQYF. CDR3 nucleotide sequence: TGTGCCAGCAGTCCATGGTGGCCTACCGAAGATATGGCCACAGATACGCAGTATTTT.

This CDR3 reads CASSSTGGAPNEQFF. The DNA of the CDR3 is TGTGCCAGCAGCTCAACAGGGGGCGCCCCTAATGAGCAGTTCTTC. This sequence joins TRBV11-1 and TRBJ2-1; TRBD1 agrees at 9 bases. Per the germline V gene, CDR1 is SGHAT and CDR2 is FQDESV (reference sequence). The CDR3 loop spans 15 amino acids. V was pared by 4 bases and J by 7 bases, with 8 bases of the junction left unmatched.

This chain uses TRBV29-1 with TRBJ2-7; maybe TRBD2 (5 bases). The CDR3 spans 13 residues. Trimming left V 4 bases short and J 0 bases short, with 10 bases between. Germline lookup yields CDR1 SQVTM and CDR2 ANQGSEA. The CDR3 coding sequence is TGCAGCGTTGTGAGGGAACGCTCCTACGAGCAGTACTTC. Translated: CSVVRERSYEQYF.

This clonotype has more than one count but fewer than ten. The chain joins TRBV30 to TRBJ2-7, with 9 bases aligning to TRBD2. The CDR3 extends over 13 amino acids. CDR1 is GTSNPN and CDR2 is SVGIG in the germline V gene (reference sequence). Germline trimming cut 2 bases from V and 4 bases from J; bases unmatched to any gene: 3. CDR3 sequence reads: CAWSLAGAYEQYF. DNA for the CDR3: TGTGCCTGGAGTTTAGCGGGAGCTTACGAGCAGTACTTC.

The chain employs TRBV7-9 and TRBJ2-3; 9 positions agree with TRBD1. CDR1 and CDR2 from the germline V gene are SEHNR and FQNEAQ (reference sequence). V trimming: 5 bases; J trimming: 5 bases; junction bases outside the gene matches: 5. The CDR3 contains 14 residues. The CDR3 DNA reads as TGTGCCAGCAGCAAACAGGGGGCGAAAGATACGCAGTATTTT. It specifies CASSKQGAKDTQYF. The full variable domain, with the rest looked up from reference TRBV7-9 and TRBJ2-3, is DTGVSQNPRHKITKRGQNVTFRCDPISEHNRLYWYRQTLGQGPEFLTYFQNEAQLEKSRLLSDRFSAERPKGSFSTLEIQRTEQGDSAMYLCASSKQGAKDTQYFGPGTRLTVL.

This chain links TRBV4-1 with TRBJ1-5; D possibly corresponds to TRBD1 (5 bases). The CDR3 is 15 amino acids. CDR1 MGHRA and CDR2 YSYEKL come from the germline V gene. The ends were cut back, 3 bases at V and 0 bases at J, with 9 bases in the middle. Here the CDR3 reads CASSQIGGSNQPQHF. The CDR3 nucleotides read TGCGCCAGCAGCCAGATCGGGGGTAGCAATCAGCCCCAGCATTTT.